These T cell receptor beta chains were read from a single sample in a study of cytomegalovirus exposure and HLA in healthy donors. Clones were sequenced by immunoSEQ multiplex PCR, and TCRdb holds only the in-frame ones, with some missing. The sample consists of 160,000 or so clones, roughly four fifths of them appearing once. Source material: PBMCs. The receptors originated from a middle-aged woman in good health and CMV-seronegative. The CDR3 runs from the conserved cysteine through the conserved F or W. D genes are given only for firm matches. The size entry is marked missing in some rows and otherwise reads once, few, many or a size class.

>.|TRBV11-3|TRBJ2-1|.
TGTGCCAGCAGCGCGACTAGTTCCTCCTACAATGAGCAGTTCTTC
CASSATSSSYNEQFF
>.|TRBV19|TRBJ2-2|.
TGTGCCAGTAGTATAGATGCCCGGTCTTCCACCGGGGAGCTGTTTTTT
CASSIDARSSTGELFF
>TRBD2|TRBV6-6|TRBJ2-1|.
TGTGCCAGCAGCACCCAGACTAGCGCTAATGAGCAGTTCTTC
CASSTQTSANEQFF
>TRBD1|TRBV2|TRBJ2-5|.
TGTGCCAGCAGAAGACAGGGGAAGGGAGAGACCCAGTACTTC
CASRRQGKGETQYF
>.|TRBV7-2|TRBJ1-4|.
TGTGCCAGCAGCTTAGTCCCGGACCGGGGGAATGAAAAACTGTTTTTT
CASSLVPDRGNEKLFF
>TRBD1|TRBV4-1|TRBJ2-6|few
TGCGCCAGCAGCCAAGAGACAGGGAGCTCCCTCTCTGGGGCCAACGTCCTGACTTTC
CASSQETGSSLSGANVLTF
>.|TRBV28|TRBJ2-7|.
TGTGCCAGCATCCCCGGGCTTAGCGGATCCTACGAGCAGTACTTC
CASIPGLSGSYEQYF
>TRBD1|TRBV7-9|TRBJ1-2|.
TGTGCCAGCAGCTTATCAACAGGGGGCAACTATGGCTACACCTTC
CASSLSTGGNYGYTF
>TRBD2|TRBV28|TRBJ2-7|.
TGTGCCAGCAGTTTCTCGGCCTGGGGGGGGAACTACGAGCAGTACTTC
CASSFSAWGGNYEQYF
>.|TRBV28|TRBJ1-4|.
TGTGCCAGCAGTTCGGGGGGGCAGGCGAATGAAAAACTGTTTTTT
CASSSGGQANEKLFF
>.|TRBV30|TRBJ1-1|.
TGTGCCTGGACCCGGACAGCACTCGCTGAAGCTTTCTTT
CAWTRTALAEAFF
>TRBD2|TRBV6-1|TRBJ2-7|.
TGTGCCAGCAGTACGAGGGGACTAGGAGCCTACGAGCAGTACTTC
CASSTRGLGAYEQYF
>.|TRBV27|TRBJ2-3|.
TGTGCCAGCGGGTCGGGGGACGGCCGCACAGATACGCAGTATTTT
CASGSGDGRTDTQYF
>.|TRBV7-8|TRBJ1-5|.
TGTGCCAGCAGCACCCGACTGACCAATCAGCCCCAGCATTTT
CASSTRLTNQPQHF
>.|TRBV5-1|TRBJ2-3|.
TGCGCCAGCAGCCTACGGACTTCCTCAGATACGCAGTATTTT
CASSLRTSSDTQYF
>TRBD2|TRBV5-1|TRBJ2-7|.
TGCGCCAGCAGCTTTCGGTCGGCGGGAGACGAGCAGTACTTC
CASSFRSAGDEQYF
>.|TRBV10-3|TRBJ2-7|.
TGTGCCATCAGCCAACAGGGCTACGAGCAGTACTTC
CAISQQGYEQYF
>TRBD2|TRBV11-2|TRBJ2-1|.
TGTGCCAGCAGTCTTACTAGCGGACCGTACAATGAGCAGTTCTTC
CASSLTSGPYNEQFF
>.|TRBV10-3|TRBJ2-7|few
TGTGCCATCAAAGGGCTAGGGAGGACCTACGAGCAGTACTTC
CAIKGLGRTYEQYF
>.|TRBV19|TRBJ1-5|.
TGTGCCAGTGGCGGCCAGAGTGGCAATCAGCCCCAGCATTTT
CASGGQSGNQPQHF
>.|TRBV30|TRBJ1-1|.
TGTGCCTGGGGGCGCGGGCTAACCACTGAAGCTTTCTTT
CAWGRGLTTEAFF
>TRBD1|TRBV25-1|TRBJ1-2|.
TGTGCCAGCAGTGTCTACCAGGGGGAAGGGGGCTACACCTTC
CASSVYQGEGGYTF
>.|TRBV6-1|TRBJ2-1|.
TGTGCCAGCAGTGCCGGGACTTATTACAATGAGCAGTTCTTC
CASSAGTYYNEQFF
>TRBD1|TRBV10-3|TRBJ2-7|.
TGTGCCATCAGTGAGTCCCTAACAGGGGATGGCGGCAGTTACTTC
CAISESLTGDGGSYF
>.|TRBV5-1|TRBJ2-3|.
TGCGCCAGCAGCTTCCCCGACCCGGGAGATACGCAGTATTTT
CASSFPDPGDTQYF
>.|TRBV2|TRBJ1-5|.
TGTGCCAGCAGTGGCGGGTTGGTGGGGAAACAGCCCCAGCATTTT
CASSGGLVGKQPQHF
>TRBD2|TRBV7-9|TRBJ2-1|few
TGTGCCAGCAGCTTCCAACTAGCGGGAGACCATGAGCAGTTCTTC
CASSFQLAGDHEQFF
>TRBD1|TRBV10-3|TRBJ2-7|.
TGTGCCATCAGTCCCTCGACAGGGATCACTACCTACGAGCAGTACTTC
CAISPSTGITTYEQYF
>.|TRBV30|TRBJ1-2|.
TGTGCCTGGACCCCTGGGGGCCCGTGGGGGGGCTACACCTTC
CAWTPGGPWGGYTF
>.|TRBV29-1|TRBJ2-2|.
TGCAGCGCCTTCGGACTGTATGACGGGGAGCTGTTTTTT
CSAFGLYDGELFF
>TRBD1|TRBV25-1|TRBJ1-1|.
TGTGCCAGCAGTGGGGGAGACAGGGTAGCTTTCTTT
CASSGGDRVAFF
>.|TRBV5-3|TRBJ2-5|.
TGTGCCAGAAGCTTGGGACAGCAACAAGAGACCCAGTACTTC
CARSLGQQQETQYF
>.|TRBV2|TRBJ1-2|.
TGTGCCAGCAGTGATCCAGATGCCCATGGCTACACCTTC
CASSDPDAHGYTF
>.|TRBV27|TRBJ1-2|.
TGTGCCAGCAGTTTCACAGGGACGGAGGATGGCTACACCTTC
CASSFTGTEDGYTF
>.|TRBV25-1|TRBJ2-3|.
TGTGCCAGCACCCCGGGGGATGGCACAGATACGCAGTATTTT
CASTPGDGTDTQYF
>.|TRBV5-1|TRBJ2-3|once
TGCGCCAGCAGCCCGTCTGACAGGATCGGGACAGATACGCAGTATTTT
CASSPSDRIGTDTQYF
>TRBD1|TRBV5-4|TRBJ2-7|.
TGTGCCAGCAGCACTCCGACAGGGGGCTCCTACGAGCAGTACTTC
CASSTPTGGSYEQYF
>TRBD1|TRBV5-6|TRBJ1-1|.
TGTGCCAGCAGCTTGGGAGGGGGCAGGACTGAAGCTTTCTTT
CASSLGGGRTEAFF
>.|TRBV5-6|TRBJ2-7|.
TGTGCCAGCAGCGCGAGACAGCAATTGGGGGCTCGAGGCGAGCAGTACTTC
CASSARQQLGARGEQYF
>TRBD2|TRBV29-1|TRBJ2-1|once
TGCAGCGTTCGCGGGAGGTACTCCTACAATGAGCAGTTCTTC
CSVRGRYSYNEQFF
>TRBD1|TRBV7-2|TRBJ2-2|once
TGTGCCAGCAGCCCCGGACAGGGGGGAATGGGCGGGGAGCTGTTTTTT
CASSPGQGGMGGELFF
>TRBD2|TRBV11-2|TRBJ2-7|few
TGTGCCAGCATGGGGACTAGCGGGAGGGCCCACGAGCAGTACTTC
CASMGTSGRAHEQYF
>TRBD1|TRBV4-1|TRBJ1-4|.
TGCGCCAGCAGCTCAGGACAGGGGGCATGGGGTGAAAAACTGTTTTTT
CASSSGQGAWGEKLFF
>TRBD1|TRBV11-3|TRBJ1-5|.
TGTGCCAGCAGCTTAGATCCTCGGCAGGGGGCTTTTGAGCCCCAGCATTTT
CASSLDPRQGAFEPQHF
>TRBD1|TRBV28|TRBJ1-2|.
TGTGCCAGCAGTCCGACAGGGAGCTATGGCTACACCTTC
CASSPTGSYGYTF
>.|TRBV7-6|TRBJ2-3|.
TGTGCCAGCAGCTTAGGACCGGGAGCAGTCACAGATACGCAGTATTTT
CASSLGPGAVTDTQYF
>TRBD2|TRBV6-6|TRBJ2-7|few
TGTGCCAGCAGGGGGACTAGCGGGGAGTCAGGAGAGGAGCAGTACTTC
CASRGTSGESGEEQYF
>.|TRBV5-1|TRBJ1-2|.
TGCGCCAGCAGTATGGAGTATCAGGGCCCCTATGGCTACACCTTC
CASSMEYQGPYGYTF
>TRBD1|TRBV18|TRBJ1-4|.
TGTGCCAGCTCACCTCTGACAGGGGAAAATGAAAAACTGTTTTTT
CASSPLTGENEKLFF
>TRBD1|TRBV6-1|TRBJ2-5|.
TGTGCCAGCATGAGAATCCGGGACAGGGAAGAGACCCAGTACTTC
CASMRIRDREETQYF
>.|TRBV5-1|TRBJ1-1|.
TGCGCCAGCAGCTTGGTATCGGAGGACACTGAAGCTTTCTTT
CASSLVSEDTEAFF
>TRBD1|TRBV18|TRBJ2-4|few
TGTGCCAGCTCACCACCGGGACAGGTAGCCAAAAACATTCAGTACTTC
CASSPPGQVAKNIQYF
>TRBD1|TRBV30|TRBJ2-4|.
TGTGCCTGGAGTACGCAGGGGGCAACCAAAAACATTCAGTACTTC
CAWSTQGATKNIQYF